This TCR beta chain was documented in a study of T cells after yellow fever vaccination. Using its own MiXCR run on the 5' RACE reads, TCRdb lists one record per CDR3 protein. This sample has over 120,000 distinct CDR3 sequences; less than 8.5% occur once, and the top ten carry more than 0.6%. Points on this clonotype: The junction shows a germline mismatch at one end, possibly a read error.

Germline values: CDR1 DFQATT, CDR2 SNEGSKA (reference sequence). The CDR3 spans 16 residues. V usage is TRBV20-1 and J usage is TRBJ1-5; 7 nucleotides line up with TRBD1. The sample in question was CD4+ T cells sorted from PBMCs, obtained 10 days after the yellow fever booster vaccination. The source is a man in his thirties or forties who received the YFV17D yellow fever vaccine. The CDR3 region is CCARDKTGPTNQPQHF. The DNA for the CDR3 is TGCTGTGCTAGAGACAAGACAGGGCCCACCAATCAGCCCCAGCATTTT.